This T cell receptor (beta chain) was retrieved from a study of Ad26.COV2.S vaccination and SARS-CoV-2 variants. In the study overall: Each vaccinee took Ad26.COV2.S intramuscularly, once or twice 56 days apart. General observations from the study: Reportedly, after vaccination the spike-specific CD8+ and CD4+ T cell responses displayed substantial breadth.

Assay used: immunoSEQ multiplex PCR; TCRdb lists only in-frame clones, some missing. Of 350,000 to 550,000 clones listed, roughly nine tenths are singletons. The CDR3 spans 16 residues. Germline assignment: CDR1 SEHNR and CDR2 FQNEAQ (reference sequence). Trimming removed 0 bases from V and 2 bases from J, with 14 bases in between. On this clone itself: The antigen remains unidentified.

Noted treatment: roughly 20 received Ad26.COV2.S at low or high dose, single or two shots; about 5 received placebo; per-sample allocation not given. The samples were gathered on day 63 after the first injection of vaccine or placebo. An adult of 18-55 years in Boston served as donor. Vaccination employed an Ad26 vector expressing the Wuhan-strain SARS-CoV-2 spike. The sequence was obtained from a person between 18 and 65 years old who received the Ad26.COV2.S COVID-19 vaccine or a placebo. The chain uses TRBV7-9 and TRBJ2-7, with unresolved D. This specimen consisted of peripheral blood, obtained in a trial of Ad26.COV2.S vaccine versus placebo. Written as DNA, the CDR3 is TGTGCCAGCAGCTTAGCCTCCGGACGGCCCACCTACGAGCAGTACTTC. Amino acid sequence: CASSLASGRPTYEQYF.